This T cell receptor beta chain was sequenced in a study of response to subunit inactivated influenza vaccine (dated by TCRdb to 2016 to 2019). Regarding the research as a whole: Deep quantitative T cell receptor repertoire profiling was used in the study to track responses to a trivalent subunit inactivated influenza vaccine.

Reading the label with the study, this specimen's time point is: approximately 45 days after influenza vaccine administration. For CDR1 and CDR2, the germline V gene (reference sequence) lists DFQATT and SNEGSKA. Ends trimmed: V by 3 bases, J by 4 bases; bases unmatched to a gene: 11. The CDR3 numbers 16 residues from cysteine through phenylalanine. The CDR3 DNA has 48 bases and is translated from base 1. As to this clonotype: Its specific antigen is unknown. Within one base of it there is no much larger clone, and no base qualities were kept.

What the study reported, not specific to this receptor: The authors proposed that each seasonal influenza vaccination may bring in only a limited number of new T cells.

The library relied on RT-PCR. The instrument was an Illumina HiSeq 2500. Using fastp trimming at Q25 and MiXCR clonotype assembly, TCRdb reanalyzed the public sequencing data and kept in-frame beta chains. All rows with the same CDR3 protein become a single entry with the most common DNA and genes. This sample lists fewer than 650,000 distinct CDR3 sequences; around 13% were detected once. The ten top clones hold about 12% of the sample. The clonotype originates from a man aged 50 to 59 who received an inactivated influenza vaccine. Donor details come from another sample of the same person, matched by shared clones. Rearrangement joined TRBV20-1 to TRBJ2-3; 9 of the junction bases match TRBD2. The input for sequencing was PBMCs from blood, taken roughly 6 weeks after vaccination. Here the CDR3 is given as CSARGRREGRSDTQYF. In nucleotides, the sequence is TGCAGTGCTAGGGGTAGGCGGGAGGGCCGGTCAGATACGCAGTATTTT.